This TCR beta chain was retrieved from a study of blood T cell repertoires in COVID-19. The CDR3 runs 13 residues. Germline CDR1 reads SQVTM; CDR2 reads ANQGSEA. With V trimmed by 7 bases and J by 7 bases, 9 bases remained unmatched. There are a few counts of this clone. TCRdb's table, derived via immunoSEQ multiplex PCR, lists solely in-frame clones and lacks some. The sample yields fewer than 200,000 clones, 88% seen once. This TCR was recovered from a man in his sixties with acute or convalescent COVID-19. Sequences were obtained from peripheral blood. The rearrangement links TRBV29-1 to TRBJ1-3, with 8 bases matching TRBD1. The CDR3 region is CSASRGQRNTIYF. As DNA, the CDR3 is TGCAGCGCTAGCAGGGGGCAAAGGAACACCATATATTTT.